This TCR beta chain derives from a study of identical twins' blood T cells (dated by TCRdb to the early 2010s). Describing the broader study: About 48 million Illumina reads were obtained across around twelve libraries, of which six were alpha-chain libraries and six were beta-chain libraries. Using next-generation sequencing, the study compared the TCR alpha and beta chain repertoires of three pairs of monozygous twins to assess how genetics influences repertoire formation.

A few counts support this clonotype. Its antigen is unknown. Base qualities are not recorded, but no much larger clone differs from it by a single base. Libraries were constructed by 5' RACE. Data came from an Illumina Genome Analyzer IIx. To prepare the RNA-based TCR cDNA libraries, a previously described protocol was followed, with several modifications. Sample-specific barcodes were introduced on both ends of each TCR cDNA library during cDNA synthesis and amplification to prevent cross-contamination. For the original study's pipeline: Between about 100,000 and nearly 550,000 clonotypes were identified per individual, with 2.2 to 3.6 million CDR3-containing reads per library. After reads with improper barcode index combinations were thrown out, a cloneset for each library was built using the MiTCR software. While assembling CDR3 clonotypes, MiTCR filtered or rescued low-quality reads and corrected PCR and sequencing errors. Artificial out-of-frame clonotypes were removed by being mapped to in-frame sequences, with one indel in the CDR3 allowed. Similarity of V and J gene usage between donors was measured as Jensen-Shannon divergence divided by mean entropy. TCRdb reworked the public reads: Q25 trimming with fastp, MiXCR clone assembly, productive beta chains retained. Each CDR3 protein gets just one entry, which takes the most common genes and DNA from the rows behind it. For this entry, the V and J calls and clone size follow TCRdb and not the study's own pipeline. Across this sample there are 400,000 or so distinct CDR3 sequences, with approximately 30% seen only once. Together, the top ten hold roughly 5.5% of the sample.

Results the study describes overall, beyond this receptor: V gene usage, even among non-selected out-of-frame TCRbeta clonotypes, was reported to be markedly more similar within twin pairs than between unrelated donors. Because the twins were reared together, environmental influences could not be excluded as an explanation for twin similarity. Validation by independent studies was stated to be required for the proposed role of the TCRalpha J segment in MHC recognition during thymic selection. Among the most abundant TCRbeta clonotypes, every donor shared more CDR3 sequences with her own twin than with unrelated donors. The number of shared CDR3 clonotypes between two donors was mainly determined by the product of their cloneset sizes, and twins did not clearly deviate from this trend.

Six healthy women forming three monozygous twin pairs were used as donors. Each of the three twin pairs had been raised together, and the twins in each pair were thought likely to have encountered the same infectious agents and vaccines. TCR cDNA libraries were prepared from RNA that had been isolated from peripheral blood mononuclear cells. The germline V gene gives CDR1 as MNHEY and CDR2 as SVGAGI. V lost 0 bases and J lost 4 bases, and the count of bases not matched to a germline gene is 5. From its cysteine to its phenylalanine, the CDR3 spans 16 amino acids. The only DNA kept is the CDR3, 48 bases in frame from the first base.

The chain joins TRBV6-5 to TRBJ2-1; 8 of the junction bases match TRBD1. Sequenced input: PBMCs. This sequence originates from a woman aged 18-49 years in good health. The sequenced DNA: TGTGCCAGCAGTTACTCGGGGACAGGCCTTTACAATGAGCAGTTCTTC. It codes for CASSYSGTGLYNEQFF.